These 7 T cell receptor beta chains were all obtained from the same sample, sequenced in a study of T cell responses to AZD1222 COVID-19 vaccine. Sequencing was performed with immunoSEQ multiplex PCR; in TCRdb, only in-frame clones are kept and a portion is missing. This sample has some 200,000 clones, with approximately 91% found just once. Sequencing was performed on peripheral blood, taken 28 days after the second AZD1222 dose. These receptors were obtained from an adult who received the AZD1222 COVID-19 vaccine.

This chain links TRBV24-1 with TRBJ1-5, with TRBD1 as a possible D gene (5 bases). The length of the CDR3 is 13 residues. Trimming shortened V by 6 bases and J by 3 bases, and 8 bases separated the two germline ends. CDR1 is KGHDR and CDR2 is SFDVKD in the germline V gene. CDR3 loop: CATSPGHNQPQHF. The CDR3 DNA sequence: TGTGCCACCAGTCCAGGGCACAATCAGCCCCAGCATTTT.

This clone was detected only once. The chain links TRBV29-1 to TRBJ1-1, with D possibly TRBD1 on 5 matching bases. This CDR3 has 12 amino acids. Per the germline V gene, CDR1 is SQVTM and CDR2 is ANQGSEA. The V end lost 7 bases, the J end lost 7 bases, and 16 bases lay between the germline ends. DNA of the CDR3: TGCAGCGCCAGGGACCACCGCAGTGAAGCTTTCTTT. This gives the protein CSARDHRSEAFF. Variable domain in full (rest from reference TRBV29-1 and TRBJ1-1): SAVISQKPSRDICQRGTSLTIQCQVDSQVTMMFWYRQQPGQSLTLIATANQGSEATYESGFVIDKFPISRPNLTFSTLTVSNMSPEDSSIYLCSARDHRSEAFFGQGTRLTVV.

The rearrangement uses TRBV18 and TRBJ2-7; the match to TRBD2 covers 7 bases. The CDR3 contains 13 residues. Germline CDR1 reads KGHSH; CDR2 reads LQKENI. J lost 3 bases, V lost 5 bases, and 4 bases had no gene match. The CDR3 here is CASSSGLGYEQYF. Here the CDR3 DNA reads TGTGCCAGCTCATCCGGACTAGGCTACGAGCAGTACTTC.

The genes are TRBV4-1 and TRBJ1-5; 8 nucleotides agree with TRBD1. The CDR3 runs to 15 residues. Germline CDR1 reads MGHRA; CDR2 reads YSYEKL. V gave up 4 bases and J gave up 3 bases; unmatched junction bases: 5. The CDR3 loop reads CASSPRTGNNQPQHF. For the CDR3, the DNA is TGCGCCAGCAGCCCTAGGACAGGGAACAATCAGCCCCAGCATTTT.

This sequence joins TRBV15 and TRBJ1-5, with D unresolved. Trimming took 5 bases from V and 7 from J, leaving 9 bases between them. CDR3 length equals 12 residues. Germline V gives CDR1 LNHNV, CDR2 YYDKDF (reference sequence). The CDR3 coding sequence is TGTGCCACCAGCGGTTGGGAGCAGCCCCAGCATTTT. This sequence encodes CATSGWEQPQHF.

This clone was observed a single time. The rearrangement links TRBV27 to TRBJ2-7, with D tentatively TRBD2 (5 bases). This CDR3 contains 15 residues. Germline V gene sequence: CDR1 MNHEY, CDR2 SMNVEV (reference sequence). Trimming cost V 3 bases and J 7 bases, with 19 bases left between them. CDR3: CASSFEGGYMWEQYF. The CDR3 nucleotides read TGTGCCAGCAGTTTCGAGGGCGGGTATATGTGGGAGCAGTACTTC.

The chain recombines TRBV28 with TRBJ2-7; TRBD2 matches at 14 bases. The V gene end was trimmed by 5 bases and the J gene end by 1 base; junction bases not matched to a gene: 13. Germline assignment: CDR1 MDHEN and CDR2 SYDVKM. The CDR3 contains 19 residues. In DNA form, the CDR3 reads TGTGCCAGCAGTCCTGGGACTAGCGGGAGATCTCCCAATTCCTACGAGCAGTACTTC. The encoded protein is CASSPGTSGRSPNSYEQYF.